This T cell receptor (beta chain) was identified in a study of T cell changes during pregnancy in multiple sclerosis. The CDR3 length is 16 residues. Germline V gene lookup returns CDR1 MNHEY and CDR2 SVGAGI. Trimming removed 3 bases at V and 5 bases at J, with 17 bases between. Sequencing used immunoSEQ multiplex PCR; TCRdb keeps in-frame clones, though not all of them. The sample has about 75,000 clones, around nine tenths seen once; the top ten hold about 0.42%. Sequencing was performed on CD4+ T cells from peripheral blood mononuclear cells, taken before pregnancy. The genes are TRBV6-5 and TRBJ2-1; the D gene is possibly TRBD1 (6 bases). This TCR was sampled from a female donor with multiple sclerosis, enrolled in a pregnancy study. Here the CDR3 reads CASSYSRVYRDNEQFF. The CDR3, as DNA: TGTGCCAGCAGTTATTCCAGGGTTTACAGGGACAATGAGCAGTTCTTC.